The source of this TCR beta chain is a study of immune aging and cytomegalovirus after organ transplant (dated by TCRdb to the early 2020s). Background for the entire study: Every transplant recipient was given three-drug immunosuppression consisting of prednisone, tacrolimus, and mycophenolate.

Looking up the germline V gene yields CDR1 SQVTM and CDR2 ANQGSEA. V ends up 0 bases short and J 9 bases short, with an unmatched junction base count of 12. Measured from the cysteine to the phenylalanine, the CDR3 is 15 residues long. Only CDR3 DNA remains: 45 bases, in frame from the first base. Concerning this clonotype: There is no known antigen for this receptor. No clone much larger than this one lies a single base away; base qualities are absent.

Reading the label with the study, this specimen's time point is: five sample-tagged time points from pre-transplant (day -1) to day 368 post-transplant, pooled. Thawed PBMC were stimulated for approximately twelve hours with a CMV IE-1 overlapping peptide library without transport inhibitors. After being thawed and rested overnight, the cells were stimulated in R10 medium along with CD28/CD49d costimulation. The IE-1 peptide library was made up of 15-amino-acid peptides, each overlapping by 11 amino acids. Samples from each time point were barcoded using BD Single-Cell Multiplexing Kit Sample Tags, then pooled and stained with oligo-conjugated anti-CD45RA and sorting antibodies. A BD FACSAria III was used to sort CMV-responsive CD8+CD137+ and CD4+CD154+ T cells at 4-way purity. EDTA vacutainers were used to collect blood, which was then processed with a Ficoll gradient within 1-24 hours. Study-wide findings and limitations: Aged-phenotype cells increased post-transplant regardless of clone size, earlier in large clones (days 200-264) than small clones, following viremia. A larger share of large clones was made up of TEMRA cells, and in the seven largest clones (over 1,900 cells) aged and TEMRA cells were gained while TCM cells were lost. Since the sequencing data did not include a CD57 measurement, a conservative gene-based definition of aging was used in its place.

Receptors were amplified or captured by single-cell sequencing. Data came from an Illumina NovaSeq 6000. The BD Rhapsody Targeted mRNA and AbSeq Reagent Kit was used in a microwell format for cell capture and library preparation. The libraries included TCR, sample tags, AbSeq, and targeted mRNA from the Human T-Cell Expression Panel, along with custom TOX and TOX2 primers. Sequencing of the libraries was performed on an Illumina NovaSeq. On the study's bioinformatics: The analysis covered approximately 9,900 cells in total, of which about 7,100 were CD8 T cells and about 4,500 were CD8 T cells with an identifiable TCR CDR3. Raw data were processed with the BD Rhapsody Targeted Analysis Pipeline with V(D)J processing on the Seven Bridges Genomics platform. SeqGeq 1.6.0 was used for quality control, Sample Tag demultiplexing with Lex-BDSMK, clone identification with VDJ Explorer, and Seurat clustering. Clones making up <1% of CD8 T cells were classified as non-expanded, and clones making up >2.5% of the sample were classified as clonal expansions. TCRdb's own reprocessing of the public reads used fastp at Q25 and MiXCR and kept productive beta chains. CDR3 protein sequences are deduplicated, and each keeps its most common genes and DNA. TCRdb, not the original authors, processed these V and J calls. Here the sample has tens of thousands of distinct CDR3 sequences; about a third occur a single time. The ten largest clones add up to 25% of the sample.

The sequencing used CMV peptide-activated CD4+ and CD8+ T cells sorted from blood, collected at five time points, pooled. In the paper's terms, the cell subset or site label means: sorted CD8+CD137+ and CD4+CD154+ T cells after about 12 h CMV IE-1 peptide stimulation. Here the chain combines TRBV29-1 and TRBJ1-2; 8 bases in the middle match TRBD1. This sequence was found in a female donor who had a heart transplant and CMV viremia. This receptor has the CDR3 CSVEDLRQGLGCYTF. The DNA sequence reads TGCAGCGTTGAAGATCTAAGACAGGGGCTCGGGTGCTACACCTTC.